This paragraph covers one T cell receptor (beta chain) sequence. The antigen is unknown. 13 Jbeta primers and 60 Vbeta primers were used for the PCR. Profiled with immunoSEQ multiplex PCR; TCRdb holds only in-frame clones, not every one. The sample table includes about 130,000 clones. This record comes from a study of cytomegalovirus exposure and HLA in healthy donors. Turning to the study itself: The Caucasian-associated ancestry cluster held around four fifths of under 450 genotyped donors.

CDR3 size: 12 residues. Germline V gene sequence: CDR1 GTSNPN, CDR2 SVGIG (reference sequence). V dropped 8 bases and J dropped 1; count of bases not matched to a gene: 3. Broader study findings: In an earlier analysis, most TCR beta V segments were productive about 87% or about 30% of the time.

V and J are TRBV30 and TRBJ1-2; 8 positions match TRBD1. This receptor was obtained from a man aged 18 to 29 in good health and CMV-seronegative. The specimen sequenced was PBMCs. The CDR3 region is CATGQGNYGYTF. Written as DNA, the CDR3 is TGTGCCACCGGACAGGGTAACTATGGCTACACCTTC.